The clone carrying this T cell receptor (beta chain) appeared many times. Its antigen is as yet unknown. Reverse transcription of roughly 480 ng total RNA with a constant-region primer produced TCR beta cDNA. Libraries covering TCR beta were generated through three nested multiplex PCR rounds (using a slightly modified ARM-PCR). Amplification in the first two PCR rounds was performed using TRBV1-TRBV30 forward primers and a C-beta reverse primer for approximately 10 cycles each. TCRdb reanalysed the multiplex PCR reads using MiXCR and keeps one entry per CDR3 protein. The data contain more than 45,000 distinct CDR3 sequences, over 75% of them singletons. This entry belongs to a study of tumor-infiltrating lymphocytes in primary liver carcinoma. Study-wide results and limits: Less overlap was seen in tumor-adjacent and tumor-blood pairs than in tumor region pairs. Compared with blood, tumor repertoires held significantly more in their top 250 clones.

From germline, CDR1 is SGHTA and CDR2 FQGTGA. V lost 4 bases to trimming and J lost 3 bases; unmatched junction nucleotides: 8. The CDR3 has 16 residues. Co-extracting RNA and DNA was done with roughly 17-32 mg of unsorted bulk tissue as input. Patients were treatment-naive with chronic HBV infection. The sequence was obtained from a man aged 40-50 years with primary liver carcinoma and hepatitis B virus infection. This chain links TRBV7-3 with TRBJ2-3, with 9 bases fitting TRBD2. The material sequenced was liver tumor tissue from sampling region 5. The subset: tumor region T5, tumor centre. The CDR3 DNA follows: TGTGCCAGCAGCTCCGGGACTAGCAGGGATACAGATACGCAGTATTTT. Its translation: CASSSGTSRDTDTQYF.